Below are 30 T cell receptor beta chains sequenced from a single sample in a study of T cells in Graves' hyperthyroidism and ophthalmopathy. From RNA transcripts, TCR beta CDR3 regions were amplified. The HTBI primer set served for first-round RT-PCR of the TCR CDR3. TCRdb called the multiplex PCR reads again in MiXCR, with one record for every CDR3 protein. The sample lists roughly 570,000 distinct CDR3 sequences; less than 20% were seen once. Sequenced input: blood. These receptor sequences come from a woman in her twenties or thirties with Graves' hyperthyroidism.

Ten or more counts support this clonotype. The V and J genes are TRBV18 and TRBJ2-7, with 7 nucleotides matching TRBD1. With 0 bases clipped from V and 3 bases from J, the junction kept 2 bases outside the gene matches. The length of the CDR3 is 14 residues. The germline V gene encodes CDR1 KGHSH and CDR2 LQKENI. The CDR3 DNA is TGTGCCAGCTCACCACCGGGACAGCGCTACGAGCAGTACTTC. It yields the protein CASSPPGQRYEQYF. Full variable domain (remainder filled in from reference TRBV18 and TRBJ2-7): NAGVMQNPRHLVRRRGQEARLRCSPMKGHSHVYWYRQLPEEGLKFMVYLQKENIIDESGMPKERFSAEFPKEGPSILRIQQVVRGDSAAYFCASSPPGQRYEQYFGPGTRLTVT.

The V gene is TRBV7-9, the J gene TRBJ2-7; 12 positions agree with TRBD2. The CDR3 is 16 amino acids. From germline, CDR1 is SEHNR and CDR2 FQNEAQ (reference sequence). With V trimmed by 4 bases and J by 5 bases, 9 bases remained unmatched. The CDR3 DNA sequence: TGTGCCAGCAGCTCCGCCCTAGCGGGAGGGTTAAACGAGCAGTACTTC. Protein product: CASSSALAGGLNEQYF.

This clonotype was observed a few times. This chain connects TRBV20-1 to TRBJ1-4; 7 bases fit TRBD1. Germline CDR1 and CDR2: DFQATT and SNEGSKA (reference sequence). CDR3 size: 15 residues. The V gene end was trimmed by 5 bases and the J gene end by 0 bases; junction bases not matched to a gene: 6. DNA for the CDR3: TGCAGTGCTCGAAGGACAGGAACAACTAATGAAAAACTGTTTTTT. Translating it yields CSARRTGTTNEKLFF.

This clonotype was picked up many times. The CDR3 region is CASSSTGLDTQYF. The CDR3 nucleotides read TGTGCCAGCAGCTCCACAGGGTTAGATACGCAGTATTTT. The chain joins TRBV7-2 to TRBJ2-3, with a possible D match to TRBD1 (6 bases). Between the trimmed V and J ends, which lost 4 bases and 5 bases, there was a span of 10 bases. CDR3 length: 13 amino acids. Germline CDR1 SGHTA, CDR2 FQGNSA.

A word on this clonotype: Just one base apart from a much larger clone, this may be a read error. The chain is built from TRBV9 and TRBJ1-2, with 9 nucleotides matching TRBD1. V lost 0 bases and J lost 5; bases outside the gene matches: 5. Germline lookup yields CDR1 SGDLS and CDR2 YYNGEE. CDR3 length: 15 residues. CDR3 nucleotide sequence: TGTGCCAGCAGCGTAGCGGGACAGGGTACTTATGGCTACACCTTC. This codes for CASSVAGQGTYGYTF.

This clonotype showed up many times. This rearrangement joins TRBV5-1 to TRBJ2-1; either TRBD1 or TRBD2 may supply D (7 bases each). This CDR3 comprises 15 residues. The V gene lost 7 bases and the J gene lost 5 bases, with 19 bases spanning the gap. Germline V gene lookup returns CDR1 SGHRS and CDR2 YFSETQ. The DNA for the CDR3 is TGCGCCAGCGCCAGGGGGGGGATGACGGACAATGAGCAGTTCTTC. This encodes CASARGGMTDNEQFF.

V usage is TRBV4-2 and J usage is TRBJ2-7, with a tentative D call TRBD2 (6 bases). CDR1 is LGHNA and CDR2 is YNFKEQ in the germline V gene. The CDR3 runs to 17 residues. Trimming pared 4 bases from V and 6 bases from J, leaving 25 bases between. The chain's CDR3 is CASSRTGGTPEGSEQYF. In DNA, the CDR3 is TGTGCCAGCAGCCGCACCGGAGGGACTCCTGAGGGAAGCGAGCAGTACTTC.

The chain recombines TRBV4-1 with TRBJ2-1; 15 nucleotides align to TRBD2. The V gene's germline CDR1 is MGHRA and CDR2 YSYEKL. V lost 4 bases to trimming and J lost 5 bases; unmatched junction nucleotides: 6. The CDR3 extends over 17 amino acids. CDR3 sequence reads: CASSRGLAGGPNNEQFF. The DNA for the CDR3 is TGCGCCAGCAGCCGAGGACTAGCGGGAGGGCCAAACAATGAGCAGTTCTTC.

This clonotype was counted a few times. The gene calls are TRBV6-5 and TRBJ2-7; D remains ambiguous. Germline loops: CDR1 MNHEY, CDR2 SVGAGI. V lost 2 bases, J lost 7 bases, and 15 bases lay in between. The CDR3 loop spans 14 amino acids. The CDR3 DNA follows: TGTGCCAGCAGTTACGGGCAACTTCATGAGGAGCAGTACTTC. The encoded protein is CASSYGQLHEEQYF.

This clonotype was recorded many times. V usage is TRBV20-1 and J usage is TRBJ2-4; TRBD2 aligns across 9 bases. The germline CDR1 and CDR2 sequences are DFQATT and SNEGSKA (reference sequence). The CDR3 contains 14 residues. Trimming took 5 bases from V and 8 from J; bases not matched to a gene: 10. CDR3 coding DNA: TGCAGTGCTCCTCACAATAGCGGGAGTGACATTCAGTACTTC. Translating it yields CSAPHNSGSDIQYF.

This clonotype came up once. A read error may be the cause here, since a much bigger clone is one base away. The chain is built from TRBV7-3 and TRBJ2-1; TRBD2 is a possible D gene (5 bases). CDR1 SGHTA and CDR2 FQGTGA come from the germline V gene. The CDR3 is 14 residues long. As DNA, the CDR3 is TGTACCAGCAGCTTACAGTATGGAGGAGATGAGCAGTTCTTC. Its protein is CTSSLQYGGDEQFF.

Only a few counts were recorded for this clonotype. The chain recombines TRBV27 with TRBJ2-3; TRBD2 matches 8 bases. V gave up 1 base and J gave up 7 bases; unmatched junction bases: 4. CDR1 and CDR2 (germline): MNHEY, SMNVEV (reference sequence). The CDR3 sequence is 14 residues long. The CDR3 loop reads CASSLYRTSNTQYF. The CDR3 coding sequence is TGTGCCAGCAGTTTATACCGGACTAGCAATACGCAGTATTTT.

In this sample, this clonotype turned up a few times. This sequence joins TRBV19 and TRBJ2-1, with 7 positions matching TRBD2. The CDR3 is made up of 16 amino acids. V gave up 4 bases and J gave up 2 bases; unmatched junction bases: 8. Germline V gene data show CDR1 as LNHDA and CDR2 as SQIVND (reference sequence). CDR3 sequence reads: CASSTGGGGPYNEQFF. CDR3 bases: TGTGCCAGTAGTACTGGCGGGGGAGGGCCCTACAATGAGCAGTTCTTC.

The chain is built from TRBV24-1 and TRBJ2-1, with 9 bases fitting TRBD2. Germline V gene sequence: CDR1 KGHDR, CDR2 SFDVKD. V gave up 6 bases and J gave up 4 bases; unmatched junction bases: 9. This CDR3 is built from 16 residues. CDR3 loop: CATSFKREDRYNEQFF. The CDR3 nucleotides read TGTGCCACCAGTTTTAAGCGGGAGGACAGGTACAATGAGCAGTTCTTC.

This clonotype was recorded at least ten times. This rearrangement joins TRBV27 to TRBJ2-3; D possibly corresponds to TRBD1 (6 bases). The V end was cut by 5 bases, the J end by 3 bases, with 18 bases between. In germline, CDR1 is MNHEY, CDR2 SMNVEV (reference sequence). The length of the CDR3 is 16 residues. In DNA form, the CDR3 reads TGTGCCAGCAGTCCCCTGAGCCCAGGGGTGACAGATACGCAGTATTTT. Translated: CASSPLSPGVTDTQYF.

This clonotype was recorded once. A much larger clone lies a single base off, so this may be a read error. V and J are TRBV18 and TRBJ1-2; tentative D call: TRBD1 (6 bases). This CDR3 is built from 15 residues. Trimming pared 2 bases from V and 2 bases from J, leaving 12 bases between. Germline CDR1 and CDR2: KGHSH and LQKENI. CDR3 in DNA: TGTGCCAGCTCACCAACGGACAGTGGGAACTATGGCTACACCTTC. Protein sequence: CASSPTDSGNYGYTF.

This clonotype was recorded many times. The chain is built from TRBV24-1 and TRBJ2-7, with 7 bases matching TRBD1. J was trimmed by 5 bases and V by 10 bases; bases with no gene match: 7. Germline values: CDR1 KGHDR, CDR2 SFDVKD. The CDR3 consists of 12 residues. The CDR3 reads CATYRGTNEQYF. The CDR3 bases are TGTGCCACTTACAGGGGAACGAACGAGCAGTACTTC.

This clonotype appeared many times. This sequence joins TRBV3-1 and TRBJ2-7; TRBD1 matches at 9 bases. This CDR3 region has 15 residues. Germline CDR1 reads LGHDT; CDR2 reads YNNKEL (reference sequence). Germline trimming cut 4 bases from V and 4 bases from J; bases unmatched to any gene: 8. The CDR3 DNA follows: TGTGCCAGCAGCCGCCCCGGGACAGGGTCTTACGAGCAGTACTTC. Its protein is CASSRPGTGSYEQYF.

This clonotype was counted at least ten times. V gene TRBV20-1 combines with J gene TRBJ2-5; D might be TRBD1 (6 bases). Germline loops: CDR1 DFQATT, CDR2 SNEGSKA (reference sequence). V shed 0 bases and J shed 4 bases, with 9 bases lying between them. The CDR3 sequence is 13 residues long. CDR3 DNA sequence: TGCAGTGCTAGAGATTTAGGGGGAGAGACCCAGTACTTC. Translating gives CSARDLGGETQYF.

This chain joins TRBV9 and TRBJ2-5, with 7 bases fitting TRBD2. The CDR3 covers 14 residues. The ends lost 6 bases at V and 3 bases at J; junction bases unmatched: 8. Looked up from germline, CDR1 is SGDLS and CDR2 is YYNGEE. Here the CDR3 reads CASTSGTTEETQYF. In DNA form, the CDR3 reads TGTGCCAGCACCTCCGGGACTACCGAAGAGACCCAGTACTTC.

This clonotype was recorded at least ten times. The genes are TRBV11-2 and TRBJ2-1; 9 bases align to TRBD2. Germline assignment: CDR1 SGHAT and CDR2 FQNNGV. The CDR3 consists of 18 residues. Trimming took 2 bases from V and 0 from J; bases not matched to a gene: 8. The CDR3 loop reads CASSLLLAGASSYNEQFF. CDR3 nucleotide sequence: TGTGCCAGCAGCTTACTACTAGCGGGTGCGAGCTCCTACAATGAGCAGTTCTTC.

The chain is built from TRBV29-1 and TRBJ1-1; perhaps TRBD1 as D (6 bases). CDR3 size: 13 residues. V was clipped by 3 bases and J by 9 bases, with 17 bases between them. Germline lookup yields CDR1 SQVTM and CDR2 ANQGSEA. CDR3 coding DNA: TGCAGCGTTGATGGGGACAATCTGCGGAAAGCTTTCTTT. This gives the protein CSVDGDNLRKAFF. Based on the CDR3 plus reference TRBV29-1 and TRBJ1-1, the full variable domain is SAVISQKPSRDICQRGTSLTIQCQVDSQVTMMFWYRQQPGQSLTLIATANQGSEATYESGFVIDKFPISRPNLTFSTLTVSNMSPEDSSIYLCSVDGDNLRKAFFGQGTRLTVV.

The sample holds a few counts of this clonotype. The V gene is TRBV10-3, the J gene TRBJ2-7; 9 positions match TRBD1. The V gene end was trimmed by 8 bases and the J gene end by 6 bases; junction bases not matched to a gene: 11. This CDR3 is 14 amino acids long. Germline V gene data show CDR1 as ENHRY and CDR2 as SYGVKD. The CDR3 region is CAIGVGTGFLEQYF. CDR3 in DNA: TGTGCCATCGGAGTCGGGACAGGGTTTCTCGAGCAGTACTTC.

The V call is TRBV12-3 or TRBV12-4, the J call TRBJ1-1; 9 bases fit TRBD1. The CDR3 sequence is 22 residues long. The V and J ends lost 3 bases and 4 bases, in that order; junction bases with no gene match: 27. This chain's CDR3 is CASSFSIIEKGQGISASTEAFF. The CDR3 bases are TGTGCCAGCAGTTTTTCGATTATCGAAAAGGGACAGGGCATCTCGGCCAGCACTGAAGCTTTCTTT.

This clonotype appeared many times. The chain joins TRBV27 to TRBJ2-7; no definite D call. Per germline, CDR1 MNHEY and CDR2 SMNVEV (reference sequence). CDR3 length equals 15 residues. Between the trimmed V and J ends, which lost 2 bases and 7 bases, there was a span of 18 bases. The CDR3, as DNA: TGTGCCAGCAGTTTAACCGGACCGACGGTGGGGGAGCAGTACTTC. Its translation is CASSLTGPTVGEQYF.

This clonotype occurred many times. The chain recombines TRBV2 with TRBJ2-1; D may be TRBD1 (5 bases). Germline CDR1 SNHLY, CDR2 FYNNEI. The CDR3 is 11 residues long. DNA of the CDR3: TGTGGCTCAGGGTATGGAAATGAGCAGTTCTTC. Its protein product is CGSGYGNEQFF. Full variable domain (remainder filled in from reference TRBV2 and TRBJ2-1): EPEVTQTPSHQVTQMGQEVILRCVPISNHLYFYWYRQILGQKVEFLVSFYNNEISEKSEIFDDQFSVERPDGSNFTLKIRSTKLEDSAMYFCGSGYGNEQFFGPGTRLTVL.

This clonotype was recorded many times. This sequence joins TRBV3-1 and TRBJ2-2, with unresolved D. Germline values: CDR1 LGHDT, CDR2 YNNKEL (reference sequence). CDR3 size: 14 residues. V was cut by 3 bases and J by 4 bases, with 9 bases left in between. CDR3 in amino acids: CASSQGSSTGELFF. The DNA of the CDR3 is TGTGCCAGCAGCCAGGGTTCGAGCACCGGGGAGCTGTTTTTT.

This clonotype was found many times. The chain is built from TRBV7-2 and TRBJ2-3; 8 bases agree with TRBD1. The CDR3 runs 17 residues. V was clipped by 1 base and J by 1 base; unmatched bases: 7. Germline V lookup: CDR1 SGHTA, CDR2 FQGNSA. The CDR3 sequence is CASSLDGRGQGTDTQYF. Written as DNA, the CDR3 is TGTGCCAGCAGCTTAGATGGGCGGGGACAGGGCACAGATACGCAGTATTTT.

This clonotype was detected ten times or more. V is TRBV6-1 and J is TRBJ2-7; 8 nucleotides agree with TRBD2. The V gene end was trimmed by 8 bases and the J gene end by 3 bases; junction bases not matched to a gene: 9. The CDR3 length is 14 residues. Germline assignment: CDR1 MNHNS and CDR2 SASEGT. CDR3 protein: CASQPGAGGYEQYF. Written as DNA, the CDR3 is TGTGCCAGCCAACCTGGCGCGGGGGGCTACGAGCAGTACTTC.

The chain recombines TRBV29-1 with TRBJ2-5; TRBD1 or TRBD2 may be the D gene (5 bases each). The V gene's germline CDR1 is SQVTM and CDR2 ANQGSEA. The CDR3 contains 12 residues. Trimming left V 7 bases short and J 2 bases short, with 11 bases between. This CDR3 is CSGGRSQETQYF. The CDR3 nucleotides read TGCAGCGGGGGACGGTCACAAGAGACCCAGTACTTC.